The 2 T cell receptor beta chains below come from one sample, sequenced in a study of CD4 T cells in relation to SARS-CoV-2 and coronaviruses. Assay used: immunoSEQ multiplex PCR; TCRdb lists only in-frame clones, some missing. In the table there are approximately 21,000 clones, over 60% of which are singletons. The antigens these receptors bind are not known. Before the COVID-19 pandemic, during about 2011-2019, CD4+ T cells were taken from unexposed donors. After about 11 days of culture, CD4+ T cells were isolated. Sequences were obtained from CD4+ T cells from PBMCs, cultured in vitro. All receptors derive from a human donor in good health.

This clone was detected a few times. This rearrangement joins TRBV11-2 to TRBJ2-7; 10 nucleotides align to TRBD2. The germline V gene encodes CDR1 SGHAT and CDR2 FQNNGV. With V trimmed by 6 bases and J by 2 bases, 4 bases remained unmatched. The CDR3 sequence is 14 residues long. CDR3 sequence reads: CASRSLAGAYEQYF. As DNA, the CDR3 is TGTGCCAGCAGGTCCCTAGCGGGAGCCTACGAGCAGTACTTC.

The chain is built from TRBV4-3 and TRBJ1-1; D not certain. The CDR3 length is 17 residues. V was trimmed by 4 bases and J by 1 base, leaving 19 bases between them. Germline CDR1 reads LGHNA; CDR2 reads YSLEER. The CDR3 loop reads CASSRRNLGMPNTEAFF. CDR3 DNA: TGCGCCAGCAGCCGTCGAAACCTAGGGATGCCGAACACTGAAGCTTTCTTT.